This passage covers 17 T cell receptor beta chains from one sample sequenced in a study of shared clonotypes between healthy human individuals. The repertoire was sequenced with immunoSEQ multiplex PCR; TCRdb's copy has only in-frame clones and lacks some. The repertoire holds hundreds of thousands of clones, with around 93% as singletons. The naive CD8 fraction comprised CD45RO-negative cells positively selected for CCR7 and excluded terminally differentiated effector memory CD45RA+ cells. The sequencing sample was made of naive CD8+ T cells sorted from blood. The receptors here all came from a man aged 25 to 40 in good health.

Only one count was recorded for this clone. Other nucleotide sequences from this sample produce the same CDR3. The chain has TRBV11-2 and TRBJ2-3; the D is unclear. Trimming pared 4 bases from V and 2 bases from J, leaving 4 bases between. The CDR3 spans 12 residues. Germline CDR1 is SGHAT and CDR2 is FQNNGV. The chain's CDR3 is CASSSYTDTQYF. DNA for the CDR3: TGTGCCAGCAGCTCTTACACAGATACGCAGTATTTT.

This chain uses TRBV12-5 with TRBJ2-1; TRBD2 agrees at 9 bases. The CDR3 is made up of 18 amino acids. J gave up 4 bases and V 1 base, and 11 bases lay outside the gene matches. Germline V gene data show CDR1 as LGHNT and CDR2 as FRNRAP. As DNA, the CDR3 is TGTGCTAGTGGTTTGGACGGCCGAGGACTAGCGAGGTACAATGAGCAGTTCTTC. Its translation: CASGLDGRGLARYNEQFF.

The gene calls are TRBV9 and TRBJ1-2; TRBD1 aligns across 9 bases. Looked up from germline, CDR1 is SGDLS and CDR2 is YYNGEE. This CDR3 has 15 residues. V was clipped by 3 bases and J by 4 bases; unmatched bases: 7. CDR3 bases: TGTGCCAGCAGCGAGGGGGACAGGGCCGGCTATGGCTACACCTTC. Translation: CASSEGDRAGYGYTF.

This chain links TRBV4-2 with TRBJ2-6; 7 nucleotides align to TRBD1. The CDR3 contains 17 residues. Trimming at V came to 3 bases and at J to 0 bases, leaving 5 bases not matched to a gene. Germline CDR1 reads LGHNA; CDR2 reads YNFKEQ. The DNA for the CDR3 is TGTGCCAGCAGCCAGGCGACAGGGAACTCTGGGGCCAACGTCCTGACTTTC. Residues: CASSQATGNSGANVLTF.

J is TRBJ1-1 and V is TRBV5-4, with 9 positions matching TRBD1. J was trimmed by 4 bases and V by 2 bases; bases with no gene match: 6. The CDR3 loop spans 15 amino acids. CDR1 and CDR2 from the germline V gene are SGHNT and YYREEE (reference sequence). This CDR3 reads CASSFTGTGSTEAFF. The CDR3 coding sequence is TGTGCCAGCAGCTTTACCGGGACAGGGAGCACTGAAGCTTTCTTT.

The chain is built from TRBV5-6 and TRBJ2-1; D possibly corresponds to TRBD1 (6 bases). This CDR3 is built from 14 residues. Looked up from germline, CDR1 is SGHDT and CDR2 is YYEEEE. V lost 4 bases and J 2 bases, leaving 10 bases between the germline ends. This CDR3 is CASSPRTAYNEQFF. In nucleotides, the CDR3 is TGTGCCAGCAGCCCACGGACAGCCTACAATGAGCAGTTCTTC.

The chain couples TRBV5-1 to TRBJ2-1; weak D call: TRBD1 (6 bases). This CDR3 comprises 12 residues. The germline V gene encodes CDR1 SGHRS and CDR2 YFSETQ. Trimming took off 2 bases at V and 10 bases at J, with 10 bases between the two ends. The CDR3 coding sequence is TGCGCCAGCAGCTTTAACAGGGACGAGCAGTTCTTC. Amino acid sequence: CASSFNRDEQFF.

This clone was counted ten times or more. V and J are TRBV9 and TRBJ2-3; 8 bases are a match to TRBD1. There are 15 residues in the CDR3. V was pared by 1 base and J by 4 bases, with 5 bases of the junction left unmatched. Germline V gene sequence: CDR1 SGDLS, CDR2 YYNGEE. The CDR3 loop reads CASSVQGAPADTQYF. DNA for the CDR3: TGTGCCAGCAGCGTACAGGGGGCGCCGGCAGATACGCAGTATTTT.

The CDR3 spells CASSLSGGPNNEQFF. The CDR3 DNA follows: TGTGCCAGCAGTCTTAGCGGGGGTCCTAACAATGAGCAGTTCTTC. The V call is TRBV7-3, the J call TRBJ2-1; 9 nucleotides match TRBD2. Germline V gene sequence: CDR1 SGHTA, CDR2 FQGTGA. V lost 6 bases, J lost 5 bases, and 8 bases stayed unmatched. The CDR3 has 15 residues. The full variable domain, completed using reference TRBV7-3 and TRBJ2-1, is GAGVSQTPSNKVTEKGKYVELRCDPISGHTALYWYRQSLGQGPEFLIYFQGTGAADDSGLPNDRFFAVRPEGSVSTLKIQRTERGDSAVYLCASSLSGGPNNEQFFGPGTRLTVL.

The chain links TRBV9 to TRBJ2-1, with D perhaps matching TRBD2 (6 bases). Germline CDR1 reads SGDLS; CDR2 reads YYNGEE. Trimming stripped 0 bases from V and 12 bases from J, with 16 bases between. The CDR3 loop spans 14 amino acids. The CDR3 sequence: CASSVVFGGGRQFF. The CDR3, as DNA: TGTGCCAGCAGCGTAGTGTTTGGGGGAGGACGGCAGTTCTTC. The full variable domain, with the rest looked up from reference TRBV9 and TRBJ2-1, is DSGVTQTPKHLITATGQRVTLRCSPRSGDLSVYWYQQSLDQGLQFLIQYYNGEERAKGNILERFSAQQFPDLHSELNLSSLELGDSALYFCASSVVFGGGRQFFGPGTRLTVL.

This chain connects TRBV7-6 to TRBJ1-1; 7 bases agree with TRBD1. Germline lookup yields CDR1 SGHVS and CDR2 FNYEAQ. Trimming took 1 base from V and 7 from J; bases not matched to a gene: 9. The CDR3 totals 15 residues. The DNA of the CDR3 is TGTGCCAGCAGCTTAGAAGTGGGGACAGCTGATGAAGCTTTCTTT. Residues: CASSLEVGTADEAFF.

V is TRBV9 and J is TRBJ2-1; 7 bases are shared with TRBD1. Trimming cost V 0 bases and J 3 bases; bases outside gene matches: 6. The CDR3 has 16 residues. Per germline, CDR1 SGDLS and CDR2 YYNGEE. The CDR3 sequence is CASSVARDSGYNEQFF. The CDR3, as DNA: TGTGCCAGCAGCGTAGCGAGGGACAGTGGCTACAATGAGCAGTTCTTC.

Turning to this clone: The sample has other DNA sequences that encode this CDR3 too. CDR3 sequence (DNA): TGTGCCAGCTCTCAGGGGAACACTGAAGCTTTCTTT. It translates to CASSQGNTEAFF. The chain has TRBV7-9 and TRBJ1-1; a weak D match, TRBD1 (5 bases). The germline gives CDR1 SEHNR, CDR2 FQNEAQ (reference sequence). Trimming took off 8 bases at V and 1 base at J, with 8 bases between the two ends. The CDR3 runs 12 residues.

The rearrangement links TRBV4-1 to TRBJ2-7; D remains unclear. Trimming stripped 1 base from V and 4 bases from J, with 11 bases between. Per germline, CDR1 MGHRA and CDR2 YSYEKL. The CDR3 covers 14 residues. The CDR3 sequence: CASSQASTGYEQYF. As DNA, the CDR3 is TGCGCCAGCAGCCAAGCATCCACTGGGTACGAGCAGTACTTC.

The chain has TRBV29-1 and TRBJ2-3; 13 nucleotides match TRBD2. In germline, CDR1 is SQVTM, CDR2 ANQGSEA. V gave up 6 bases and J gave up 6 bases; unmatched junction bases: 12. This CDR3 comprises 16 residues. The CDR3 reads CSVCLGLAGEEDTQYF. CDR3 bases: TGCAGCGTATGCCTCGGACTAGCGGGAGAAGAGGATACGCAGTATTTT.

The rearrangement uses TRBV12-2 and TRBJ2-5; TRBD1, the D gene given by the table, was not confirmed from the DNA. TRBV12-2 is designated a pseudogene. The length of the CDR3 is 16 residues. The CDR3 spells CASRLGPFDRKETQYF. In DNA form, the CDR3 reads TGTGCAAGTCGCTTAGGCCCGTTTGACAGGAAAGAGACCCAGTACTTC.

V is TRBV5-1 and J is TRBJ2-7, with D tentatively TRBD1 (5 bases). Germline loops: CDR1 SGHRS, CDR2 YFSETQ. The CDR3 spans 15 residues. V was clipped by 4 bases and J by 1 base, with 15 bases between them. CDR3: CASSDRLNPSYEQYF. As DNA, the CDR3 is TGCGCCAGCAGCGACAGATTGAATCCTTCCTACGAGCAGTACTTC.